The 25 T cell receptor beta chains in this list originate from one sample, sequenced in a study of fetal regulatory T cell absence and autoimmunity. Measured with immunoSEQ multiplex PCR; TCRdb has only the in-frame clones, and not every one. In the table there are about 95,000 clones, about two thirds of which are singletons. Source material: pancreas tissue. Receptors originate from a male donor with IPEX syndrome.

This chain links TRBV10-3 with TRBJ1-2; 9 bases map to TRBD1. V shed 3 bases and J 7 bases; nucleotides not matched to a gene: 6. Germline values: CDR1 ENHRY, CDR2 SYGVKD. The CDR3 is 14 amino acids. CDR3 in DNA: TGTGCCATCAGTGAAACAGGGGGCAGCGGTGGCTACACCTTC. The encoded protein is CAISETGGSGGYTF.

V is TRBV7-6 and J is TRBJ2-1; D ambiguous. The CDR3 has 14 residues. CDR1 SGHVS and CDR2 FNYEAQ come from the germline V gene. Trimming cost V 1 base and J 3 bases, with 7 bases left between them. In DNA, the CDR3 is TGTGCCAGCAGCTTAGAACGAGACTACAATGAGCAGTTCTTC. Encoded protein: CASSLERDYNEQFF.

The chain combines TRBV5-1 with TRBJ2-2, with 11 bases that match TRBD2. The V segment lost 0 bases and the J segment 7 bases; nucleotides outside the gene matches: 2. Per germline, CDR1 SGHRS and CDR2 YFSETQ. The CDR3 length is 15 residues. CDR3 sequence: CASSLGLAGFGELFF. The CDR3 DNA sequence: TGCGCCAGCAGCTTGGGACTAGCGGGGTTCGGGGAGCTGTTTTTT.

The chain combines TRBV11-2 with TRBJ2-5; D is uncertain. V was shortened by 5 bases and J by 0 bases, with 4 bases between the two germline ends. The CDR3 has 12 amino acids. CDR1 and CDR2 from the germline V gene are SGHAT and FQNNGV. The CDR3 bases are TGTGCCAGCAGCCTGTACCAAGAGACCCAGTACTTC. Protein sequence: CASSLYQETQYF.

The J gene is TRBJ2-7, the V gene TRBV7-9, with D possibly being TRBD1 (6 bases). The CDR3 length is 14 residues. Germline values: CDR1 SEHNR, CDR2 FQNEAQ (reference sequence). The V gene lost 3 bases and the J gene lost 3 bases, with 12 bases spanning the gap. CDR3 residues: CASSFNAGDYEQYF. CDR3 sequence (DNA): TGTGCCAGCAGCTTTAATGCAGGGGACTACGAGCAGTACTTC.

This chain links TRBV2 with TRBJ2-7; 9 bases are a match to TRBD1. The CDR3 runs to 16 residues. Germline CDR1 SNHLY, CDR2 FYNNEI. The V gene end was trimmed by 5 bases and the J gene end by 4 bases; junction bases not matched to a gene: 12. The CDR3 sequence is CASSSFRDREAYEQYF. The CDR3 DNA reads as TGTGCCAGCAGTTCATTCCGGGACAGGGAGGCGTACGAGCAGTACTTC.

This clone has at least ten counts. J is TRBJ2-3 and V is TRBV5-1; D uncertain. CDR3 length: 14 residues. Germline V gives CDR1 SGHRS, CDR2 YFSETQ. V lost 0 bases and J 2 bases, leaving 7 bases between the germline ends. Here the CDR3 reads CASSLAVLTDTQYF. In DNA, the CDR3 is TGCGCCAGCAGCTTGGCAGTTCTCACAGATACGCAGTATTTT.

In its sample, this clone was seen a few times. The J gene is TRBJ2-5, the V gene TRBV6-6; 11 nucleotides match TRBD1. With V trimmed by 2 bases and J by 4 bases, 6 bases remained unmatched. The CDR3 is 16 residues long. The V gene's germline CDR1 is MNHNY and CDR2 SVGAGI (reference sequence). Written as DNA, the CDR3 is TGTGCCAGCAGTTACCGAAGGACAGGGGGCGGAGAGACCCAGTACTTC. Amino acids: CASSYRRTGGGETQYF.

The gene calls are TRBV4-2 and TRBJ2-7, with D perhaps matching TRBD1 or TRBD2 (5 bases each). CDR3 size: 14 residues. Trimming left V 1 base short and J 6 bases short, with 13 bases between. CDR1 and CDR2 (germline): LGHNA, YNFKEQ. The CDR3 nucleotides are TGTGCCAGCAGCCAAGGGGGCCGGGGCGGCGAGCAGTACTTC. This translates into CASSQGGRGGEQYF.

V and J are TRBV6-5 and TRBJ1-2, with D tentatively TRBD1 (5 bases). The CDR3 covers 16 residues. Germline loops: CDR1 MNHEY, CDR2 SVGAGI. V lost 2 bases to trimming and J lost 3 bases, with 16 bases between them. The CDR3 here is CASSYATFGDDYGYTF. The CDR3 bases are TGTGCCAGCAGTTACGCCACCTTCGGGGACGACTATGGCTACACCTTC.

V usage is TRBV6-1 and J usage is TRBJ1-6; 8 bases match TRBD1. This CDR3 spans 16 amino acids. The J segment lost 4 bases and the V segment lost 4 bases, leaving 6 bases of the junction unmatched. Germline CDR1 and CDR2: MNHNS and SASEGT. The CDR3 spells CASSGYRGRYNSPLHF. CDR3 in DNA: TGTGCCAGCAGTGGGTACAGGGGGAGATATAATTCACCCCTCCACTTT.

V gene TRBV9 combines with J gene TRBJ2-5; 9 bases are a match to TRBD2. Unmatched junction bases numbered 13, after V lost 4 bases and J lost 6 bases. The CDR3 totals 16 residues. Germline V lookup: CDR1 SGDLS, CDR2 YYNGEE. The CDR3 sequence: CASSPHGGAGGQTQYF. CDR3 in DNA: TGTGCCAGCAGCCCCCACGGGGGAGCGGGAGGCCAGACCCAGTACTTC.

V and J are TRBV6-5 and TRBJ1-1; possible D gene TRBD1, 5 bases. Germline V lookup: CDR1 MNHEY, CDR2 SVGAGI. The CDR3 spans 15 residues. With 8 bases removed from V and 0 bases from J, the gap between germline ends came to 16 bases. CDR3 in DNA: TGTGCCAGCGCGTGCCTTGGCAGGGTGAACACTGAAGCTTTCTTT. Translated: CASACLGRVNTEAFF.

This rearrangement joins TRBV7-9 to TRBJ1-6, with 7 bases identical to TRBD1. V gave up 5 bases and J gave up 5 bases; unmatched junction bases: 9. This CDR3 has 16 residues. The germline CDR1 and CDR2 sequences are SEHNR and FQNEAQ (reference sequence). DNA for the CDR3: TGTGCCAGCAGCCCCGGGGGACAGTTGGATAATTCACCCCTCCACTTT. This sequence encodes CASSPGGQLDNSPLHF.

The CDR3 sequence: CASSPHTDVEGYTF. CDR3 bases: TGTGCCAGCAGTCCTCATACTGATGTAGAGGGCTACACCTTC. The V and J genes are TRBV28 and TRBJ1-2; D unclear. This CDR3 comprises 14 residues. CDR1 MDHEN and CDR2 SYDVKM come from the germline V gene. V dropped 5 bases and J dropped 8 bases, with 18 bases sitting between them.

CDR3 in amino acids: CASRTGGTDTQYF. In DNA, the CDR3 is TGTGCCAGCAGGACAGGGGGCACAGATACGCAGTATTTT. This chain links TRBV2 with TRBJ2-3; 8 bases are a match to TRBD1. Germline V lookup: CDR1 SNHLY, CDR2 FYNNEI. Trimming took 6 bases from V and 1 from J; bases not matched to a gene: 0. This CDR3 has 13 residues.

This clone was recorded once. The genes are TRBV6-6 and TRBJ2-7; the match to TRBD1 covers 11 bases. Germline-derived CDR1 and CDR2 are MNHNY and SVGAGI (reference sequence). This CDR3 has 15 amino acids. V dropped 4 bases and J dropped 3; count of bases not matched to a gene: 5. CDR3 loop: CASSFQGTGGYEQYF. The CDR3 DNA reads TGTGCCAGCAGTTTTCAAGGGACAGGGGGCTACGAGCAGTACTTC.

The chain couples TRBV5-1 to TRBJ2-7, with 8 bases matching TRBD1. The germline V gene has CDR1 SGHRS and CDR2 YFSETQ. Trimming removed 0 bases from V and 3 bases from J; junction bases left unmatched: 8. CDR3 length: 16 amino acids. CDR3 DNA sequence: TGCGCCAGCAGCTTGGCCTCGCGACAGGGGAGCTACGAGCAGTACTTC. Its translation is CASSLASRQGSYEQYF. Full variable domain (outside the CDR3, taken from reference TRBV5-1 and TRBJ2-7): KAGVTQTPRYLIKTRGQQVTLSCSPISGHRSVSWYQQTPGQGLQFLFEYFSETQRNKGNFPGRFSGRQFSNSRSEMNVSTLELGDSALYLCASSLASRQGSYEQYFGPGTRLTVT.

About this clone itself: One junction end disagrees with the germline gene, perhaps due to a read error. V is TRBV7-7 and J is TRBJ2-7; D gene ambiguous. CDR3 length: 13 residues. The germline V gene encodes CDR1 SSHAT and CDR2 FNYEAQ (reference sequence). CDR3 DNA: TGTGCTAGCAGCTTACTCCCCGGTGGGGAGCAGTACTTC. Protein product: CASSLLPGGEQYF.

This rearrangement joins TRBV30 to TRBJ2-1, with D perhaps matching TRBD1 (5 bases). This CDR3 has 16 amino acids. V was shortened by 2 bases and J by 5 bases, with 19 bases between the two germline ends. Germline-derived CDR1 and CDR2 are GTSNPN and SVGIG (reference sequence). This CDR3 is CAWSSMGPRWDNEQFF. CDR3 nucleotides: TGTGCCTGGAGTTCGATGGGGCCTAGGTGGGACAATGAGCAGTTCTTC.

The gene calls are TRBV18 and TRBJ2-5, with unresolved D. The ends were cut back, 4 bases at V and 5 bases at J, with 8 bases in the middle. The CDR3 length is 12 residues. CDR1 and CDR2 (germline): KGHSH, LQKENI. In DNA, the CDR3 is TGTGCCAGCTCACGGGTCGGGGAGACCCAGTACTTC. Its translation: CASSRVGETQYF.

V is TRBV27 and J is TRBJ2-7; D is uncertain. The germline V gene encodes CDR1 MNHEY and CDR2 SMNVEV (reference sequence). The length of the CDR3 is 12 residues. V lost 2 bases, J lost 2 bases, and 4 bases lay in between. The CDR3, as DNA: TGTGCCAGCAGTTTACAAACCTACGAGCAGTACTTC. Translated: CASSLQTYEQYF.

This clone was detected only a few times. The J gene is TRBJ2-1, the V gene TRBV7-2; a weak D match, TRBD1 (5 bases). Germline assignment: CDR1 SGHTA and CDR2 FQGNSA. CDR3 size: 15 residues. V was trimmed by 3 bases and J by 6 bases, leaving 15 bases between them. The CDR3 protein is CASSLSGYRFNEQFF. The CDR3 DNA is TGTGCCAGCAGCTTGTCGGGCTACAGGTTCAATGAGCAGTTCTTC.

CDR3 nucleotide sequence: TGTGCCAGCAGTCCCAGGGTTGATAGCAATCAGCCCCAGCATTTT. The encoded protein is CASSPRVDSNQPQHF. The rearrangement links TRBV6-5 to TRBJ1-5; D is perhaps TRBD1 (5 bases). The length of the CDR3 is 15 residues. Germline loops: CDR1 MNHEY, CDR2 SVGAGI. V was cut by 5 bases and J by 0 bases, with 11 bases left in between.

This clone has more than one count but fewer than ten. The junction differs from germline at one of its ends, possibly a read error. This sequence joins TRBV5-6 and TRBJ2-7; TRBD2 aligns across 8 bases. The CDR3 runs to 11 residues. Per germline, CDR1 SGHDT and CDR2 YYEEEE. CDR3 bases: TGTGCCAGCAGCTTTCGGACTAGCCGCACCTTC. It yields the protein CASSFRTSRTF.